The clone carrying this T cell receptor beta chain has more than one count but fewer than ten. TCRbeta library preparation incorporated unique molecular identifiers. TCRdb independently ran MiXCR on the PCR reads; one entry per CDR3 protein. The sample lists some 490,000 distinct CDR3 sequences, 12% occurring once. The sample belongs to a study of T-cell reconstitution after alpha-beta-depleted transplantation in children. The germline V gene encodes CDR1 LGHNA and CDR2 YNFKEQ. The CDR3 has 18 amino acids. Trimming cost V 0 bases and J 6 bases; bases outside gene matches: 9. The genes are TRBV4-2 and TRBJ2-1, with 12 bases that match TRBD2. This clonotype was sampled from a human donor who donated a stem cell graft to a child with combined immunodeficiency. The sequencing used PBMCs from the stem cell graft donor, collected from the stem cell graft. The CDR3 region has the DNA TGTGCCAGCAGCCAAGATGATGGGCTAGCGGGGGGGCGCAATGAGCAGTTCTTC. As protein: CASSQDDGLAGGRNEQFF.